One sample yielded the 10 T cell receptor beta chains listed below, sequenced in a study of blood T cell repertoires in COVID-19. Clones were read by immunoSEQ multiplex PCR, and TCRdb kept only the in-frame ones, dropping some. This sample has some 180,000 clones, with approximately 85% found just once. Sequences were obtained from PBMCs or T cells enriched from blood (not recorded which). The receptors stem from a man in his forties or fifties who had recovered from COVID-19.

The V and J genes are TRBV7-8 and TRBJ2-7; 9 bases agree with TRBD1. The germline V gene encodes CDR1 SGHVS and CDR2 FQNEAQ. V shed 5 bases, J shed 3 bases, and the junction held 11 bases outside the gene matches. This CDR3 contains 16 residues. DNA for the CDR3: TGTGCCAGCAGCCTACTGGGGACAGGGAGCTACTACGAGCAGTACTTC. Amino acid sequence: CASSLLGTGSYYEQYF.

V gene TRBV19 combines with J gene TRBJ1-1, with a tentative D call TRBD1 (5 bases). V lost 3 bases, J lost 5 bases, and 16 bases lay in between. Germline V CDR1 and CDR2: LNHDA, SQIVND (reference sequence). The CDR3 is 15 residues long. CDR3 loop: CASSMGLGVWTEAFF. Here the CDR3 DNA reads TGTGCCAGTAGTATGGGGCTAGGGGTGTGGACTGAAGCTTTCTTT.

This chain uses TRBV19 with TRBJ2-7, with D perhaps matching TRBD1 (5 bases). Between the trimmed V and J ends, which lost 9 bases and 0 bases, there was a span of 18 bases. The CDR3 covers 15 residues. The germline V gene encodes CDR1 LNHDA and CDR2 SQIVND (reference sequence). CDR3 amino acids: CASTVDIGGSYEQYF. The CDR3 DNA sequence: TGTGCCAGCACTGTGGACATCGGCGGCTCCTACGAGCAGTACTTC.

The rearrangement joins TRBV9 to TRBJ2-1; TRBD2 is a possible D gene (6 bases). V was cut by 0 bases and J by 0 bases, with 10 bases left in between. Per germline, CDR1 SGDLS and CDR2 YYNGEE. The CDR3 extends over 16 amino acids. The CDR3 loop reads CASSVEVGSSYNEQFF. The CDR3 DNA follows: TGTGCCAGCAGCGTAGAAGTCGGGAGCTCCTACAATGAGCAGTTCTTC. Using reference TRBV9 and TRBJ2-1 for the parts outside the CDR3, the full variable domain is DSGVTQTPKHLITATGQRVTLRCSPRSGDLSVYWYQQSLDQGLQFLIQYYNGEERAKGNILERFSAQQFPDLHSELNLSSLELGDSALYFCASSVEVGSSYNEQFFGPGTRLTVL.

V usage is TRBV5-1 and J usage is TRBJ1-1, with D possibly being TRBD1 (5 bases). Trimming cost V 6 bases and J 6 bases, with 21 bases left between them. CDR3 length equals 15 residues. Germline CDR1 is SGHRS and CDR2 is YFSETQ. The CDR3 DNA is TGCGCCAGCACCACGGGCCCAGGGATGAGCCCTGAAGCTTTCTTT. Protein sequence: CASTTGPGMSPEAFF.

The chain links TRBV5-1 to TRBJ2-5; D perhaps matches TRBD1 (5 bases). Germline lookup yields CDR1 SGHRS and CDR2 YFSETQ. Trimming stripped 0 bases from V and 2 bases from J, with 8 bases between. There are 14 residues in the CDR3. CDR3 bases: TGCGCCAGCAGCTTGGCGTCAGGGCAAGAGACCCAGTACTTC. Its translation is CASSLASGQETQYF. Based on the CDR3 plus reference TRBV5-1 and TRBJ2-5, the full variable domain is KAGVTQTPRYLIKTRGQQVTLSCSPISGHRSVSWYQQTPGQGLQFLFEYFSETQRNKGNFPGRFSGRQFSNSRSEMNVSTLELGDSALYLCASSLASGQETQYFGPGTRLLVL.

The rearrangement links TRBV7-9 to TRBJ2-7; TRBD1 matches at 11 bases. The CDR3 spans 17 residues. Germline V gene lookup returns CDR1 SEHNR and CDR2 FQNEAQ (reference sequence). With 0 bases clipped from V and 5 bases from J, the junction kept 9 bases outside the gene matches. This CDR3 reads CASSLALGGQGADEQYF. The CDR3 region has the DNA TGTGCCAGCAGCTTAGCGCTAGGAGGACAGGGGGCGGACGAGCAGTACTTC.

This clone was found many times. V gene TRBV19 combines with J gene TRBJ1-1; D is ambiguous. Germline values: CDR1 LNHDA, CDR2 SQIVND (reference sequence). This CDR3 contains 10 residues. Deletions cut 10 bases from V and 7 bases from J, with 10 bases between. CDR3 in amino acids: CATGSFEAFF. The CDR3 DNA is TGTGCCACCGGGTCCTTTGAAGCTTTCTTT. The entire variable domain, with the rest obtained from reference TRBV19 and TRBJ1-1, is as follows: DGGITQSPKYLFRKEGQNVTLSCEQNLNHDAMYWYRQDPGQGLRLIYYSQIVNDFQKGDIAEGYSVSREKKESFPLTVTSAQKNPTAFYLCATGSFEAFFGQGTRLTVV.

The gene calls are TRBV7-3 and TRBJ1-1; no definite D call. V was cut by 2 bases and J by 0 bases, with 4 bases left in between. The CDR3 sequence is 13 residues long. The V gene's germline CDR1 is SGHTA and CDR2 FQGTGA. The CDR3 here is CASSLYLNTEAFF. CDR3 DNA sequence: TGTGCCAGCAGCTTATATCTGAACACTGAAGCTTTCTTT.

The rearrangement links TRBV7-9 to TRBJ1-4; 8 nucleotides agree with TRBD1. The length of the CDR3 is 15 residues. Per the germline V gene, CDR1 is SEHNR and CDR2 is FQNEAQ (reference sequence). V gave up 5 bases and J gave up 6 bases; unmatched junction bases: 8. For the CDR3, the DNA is TGTGCCAGCAGCCCCAGGGGGCTAGACGATGAAAAACTGTTTTTT. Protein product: CASSPRGLDDEKLFF.